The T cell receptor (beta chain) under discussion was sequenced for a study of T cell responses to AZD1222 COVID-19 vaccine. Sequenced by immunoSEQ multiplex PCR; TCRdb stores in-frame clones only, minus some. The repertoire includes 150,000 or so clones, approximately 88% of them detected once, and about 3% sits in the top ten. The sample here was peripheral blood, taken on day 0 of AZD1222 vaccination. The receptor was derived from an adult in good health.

As DNA, the CDR3 is TGTGCCAGCAGCCGGGACGTAGCCAAAAACATTCAGTACTTC. Its protein is CASSRDVAKNIQYF. The V call is TRBV7-2, the J call TRBJ2-4; tentatively, D is TRBD1 or TRBD2 (5 bases each). The germline V gene has CDR1 SGHTA and CDR2 FQGNSA. There are 14 residues in the CDR3. Trimming left V 5 bases short and J 0 bases short, with 8 bases between.